The rows below give T cell receptor beta chains drawn from one sample of a study of blood T cell repertoires in COVID-19. Clones were read by immunoSEQ multiplex PCR, and TCRdb kept only the in-frame ones, dropping some. The sample lists about 160,000 clones, about 86% occurring once. Specimen: PBMCs or T cells enriched from blood (not recorded which). These receptors were taken from a woman in her forties or fifties in a cohort exposed to, infected with or recovered from COVID-19 (not recorded which). CDR3s include the opening cysteine and the closing phenylalanine or tryptophan.

len: 10; v_gene: TRBV20-1; j_gene: TRBJ2-7; CDR3aa: CSATRYEQYF
len: 15; v_gene: TRBV19; j_gene: TRBJ2-7; CDR3aa: CASSSRDSYTYEQYF
len: 16; v_gene: TRBV15; j_gene: TRBJ2-2; CDR3aa: CATSRTARGAGGELFF
len: 13; v_gene: TRBV19; j_gene: TRBJ1-1; CDR3aa: CASSVQGATEAFF
len: 16; v_gene: TRBV18; j_gene: TRBJ2-1; CDR3aa: CASSPGNREGVGEQFF
len: 14; v_gene: TRBV5-1; j_gene: TRBJ1-3; CDR3aa: CASTKEEGENTIYF
len: 15; v_gene: TRBV5-1; j_gene: TRBJ1-5; CDR3aa: CASSLEGGHGQPQHF
len: 13; v_gene: TRBV2; j_gene: TRBJ2-1; CDR3aa: CASSEWSQNEQFF
len: 14; v_gene: TRBV4-1; j_gene: TRBJ2-5; CDR3aa: CASSRRDFQETQYF
len: 11; v_gene: TRBV29-1; j_gene: TRBJ2-1; CDR3aa: CSVDFETSLFF
len: 13; v_gene: TRBV2; j_gene: TRBJ1-2; CDR3aa: CASTERQVYGYTF
len: 13; v_gene: TRBV7-2; j_gene: TRBJ1-2; CDR3aa: CASSLAENYGYTF
len: 14; v_gene: TRBV5-1; j_gene: TRBJ2-3; CDR3aa: CASSLEGSADTQYF
len: 16; v_gene: TRBV7-2; j_gene: TRBJ1-1; CDR3aa: CASSFSPDDRRIEAFF
len: 15; v_gene: TRBV2; j_gene: TRBJ1-6; CDR3aa: CASSTRTASNSPLHF
len: 15; v_gene: TRBV7-2; j_gene: TRBJ2-5; CDR3aa: CASSPRTGGQETQYF
len: 19; v_gene: TRBV19; j_gene: TRBJ1-6; CDR3aa: CASSHYVSVLSSYNSPLHF
len: 14; v_gene: TRBV28; j_gene: TRBJ1-1; CDR3aa: CATGGRQKNTEAFF
len: 17; v_gene: TRBV9; j_gene: TRBJ2-1; CDR3aa: CASSESYSGGDNNEQFF
len: 16; v_gene: TRBV28; j_gene: TRBJ2-5; CDR3aa: CASSWNLAGGKETQYF
len: 16; v_gene: TRBV25-1; j_gene: TRBJ2-3; CDR3aa: CASSDTSGRAPDTQYF
len: 16; v_gene: TRBV4-1; j_gene: TRBJ2-6; CDR3aa: CASSQTRGQGANVLTF